This TCR beta chain was identified during a study of blood T cell repertoires in COVID-19. Overall study: COVID-19 samples collected from the United States, Italy and Spain covered acute and convalescent phases. T cells, B-cell-depleted T cells, or PBMCs provided the cDNA or gDNA that served as material.

Authors' analysis steps: Estimation of nucleated cell counts was performed using reference gene primer amplification. Assay used: immunoSEQ multiplex PCR; TCRdb lists only in-frame clones, some missing. V and J calls and clone size are as listed in that table; D and trimming were resolved from the DNA. The data show roughly 68,000 clones, with more than 85% seen just once and around 7.3% held by the top ten. A Seattle source enrolled patients during active infection and followed them longitudinally. The sample was peripheral blood. The receptor was isolated from a man in his forties with COVID-19, enrolled during active disease.

CDR3 protein: CASSYSGGPIYF. CDR3 coding DNA: TGTGCCAGCAGTTACTCCGGAGGGCCCATATATTTT. The rearrangement uses TRBV6-5 and TRBJ1-3; D unresolved. The CDR3 runs 12 residues. CDR1 is MNHEY and CDR2 is SVGAGI in the germline V gene. V gave up 0 bases and J gave up 11 bases, with 8 bases separating them.